One and the same sample provided the 23 T cell receptor beta chains below, sequenced in a study of control samples from healthy donors and cancer patients. The repertoire was sequenced with immunoSEQ multiplex PCR; TCRdb's copy has only in-frame clones and lacks some. The sample consists of about 120,000 clones, 85% to 95% of them appearing once. Material: PBMCs. These receptor sequences come from a man older than 75 with head and neck cancer.

This chain links TRBV6-5 with TRBJ1-1; tentatively, D is TRBD1 (5 bases). V lost 0 bases and J 3 bases, leaving 11 bases between the germline ends. The length of the CDR3 is 15 residues. Germline V CDR1 and CDR2: MNHEY, SVGAGI. This CDR3 reads CASSYSLGGDTEAFF. CDR3 sequence (DNA): TGTGCCAGCAGTTACTCTTTGGGGGGGGACACTGAAGCTTTCTTT.

DNA for the CDR3: TGCGCCAGCAGCCTCGGGACCGATCTCTATGGCTACACCTTC. It yields the protein CASSLGTDLYGYTF. The chain uses TRBV5-1 and TRBJ1-2, with D possibly TRBD1 on 5 matching bases. Looked up from germline, CDR1 is SGHRS and CDR2 is YFSETQ. V gave up 4 bases and J gave up 4 bases, with 14 bases separating them. The CDR3 contains 14 residues.

This clone was seen once. This rearrangement joins TRBV7-9 to TRBJ1-1; D is uncertain. The germline CDR1 and CDR2 sequences are SEHNR and FQNEAQ (reference sequence). This CDR3 is built from 15 residues. Trimming took off 4 bases at V and 4 bases at J, with 16 bases between the two ends. The CDR3 nucleotides are TGTGCCAGCAGCTCTATAGGTCGGGTAATCACTGAAGCTTTCTTT. It codes for CASSSIGRVITEAFF.

This chain uses TRBV4-1 with TRBJ2-2; 7 bases match TRBD1. The CDR3 is 18 residues long. The V gene end was trimmed by 0 bases and the J gene end by 6 bases; junction bases not matched to a gene: 13. Germline V lookup: CDR1 MGHRA, CDR2 YSYEKL. The CDR3, as DNA: TGCGCCAGCAGCCAAGATAGCGACAGGGTGGGGACGGCCGGGGAGCTGTTTTTT. Its protein product is CASSQDSDRVGTAGELFF.

V usage is TRBV3-1 (or the pseudogene TRBV3-2) and J usage is TRBJ2-3, with D uncertain. V shed 0 bases and J shed 2 bases, with 9 bases lying between them. Germline V CDR1 and CDR2: LGHDT, YNNKEL (reference sequence). This CDR3 has 15 amino acids. CDR3 in DNA: TGTGCCAGCAGCCAAGAGCCAGCACTCACAGATACGCAGTATTTT. Amino acid sequence: CASSQEPALTDTQYF.

The CDR3 nucleotides read TGTGCCAGCAGCCATACGTTAGGCCAGTCCGAGCAGTACTTC. Its translation: CASSHTLGQSEQYF. The gene calls are TRBV5-6 and TRBJ2-7, with D unclear. CDR3 length equals 14 residues. V dropped 4 bases and J dropped 6 bases, with 17 bases sitting between them. Germline V gene data show CDR1 as SGHDT and CDR2 as YYEEEE.

The chain combines TRBV7-8 with TRBJ1-1, with a weak D call TRBD1 (5 bases). Germline CDR1 and CDR2: SGHVS and FQNEAQ. CDR3 length: 14 residues. V was trimmed by 2 bases and J by 2 bases, leaving 9 bases between them. The CDR3 DNA reads as TGTGCCAGCAGCTTAATAAGGGGAAACACTGAAGCTTTCTTT. Residues: CASSLIRGNTEAFF.

V and J are TRBV7-2 and TRBJ2-1; possible D gene TRBD1, 5 bases. Trimming took 1 base from V and 9 from J, leaving 16 bases between them. The CDR3 covers 15 residues. Germline CDR1 SGHTA, CDR2 FQGNSA. CDR3 sequence: CASSLGAGYQGEQFF. The CDR3 coding sequence is TGTGCCAGCAGCTTAGGGGCAGGGTATCAGGGTGAGCAGTTCTTC.

The gene calls are TRBV11-3 and TRBJ2-2; perhaps TRBD2 as D (5 bases). Per germline, CDR1 SGHNT and CDR2 YENEEA. The V and J ends lost 5 bases and 7 bases respectively, with 8 bases between them. This CDR3 is 12 amino acids long. CDR3 protein: CASSKRGGELFF. CDR3 sequence (DNA): TGTGCCAGCAGCAAACGGGGCGGGGAGCTGTTTTTT.

This chain uses TRBV5-4 with TRBJ1-6; D not certain. CDR3 length: 12 residues. The V and J ends lost 4 bases and 5 bases respectively, with 4 bases between them. Germline lookup yields CDR1 SGHNT and CDR2 YYREEE (reference sequence). The CDR3 sequence is CASSGNNSPLHF. As DNA, the CDR3 is TGTGCCAGCAGCGGGAATAATTCACCCCTCCACTTT.

This clone was detected once. The chain carries TRBV19 and TRBJ2-3, with 8 bases that match TRBD2. With V trimmed by 6 bases and J by 5 bases, 7 bases remained unmatched. Germline assignment: CDR1 LNHDA and CDR2 SQIVND (reference sequence). The length of the CDR3 is 14 residues. CDR3 amino acids: CASRAGRGGDTQYF. CDR3 nucleotides: TGTGCCAGTAGGGCCGGGAGGGGTGGAGATACGCAGTATTTT.

The genes are TRBV15 and TRBJ2-3; 8 bases line up with TRBD2. Germline V lookup: CDR1 LNHNV, CDR2 YYDKDF (reference sequence). The ends lost 3 bases at V and 6 bases at J; junction bases unmatched: 8. This CDR3 has 15 amino acids. Here the CDR3 DNA reads TGTGCCACCAGCAGTACTACGGGGGGGCGGGATACGCAGTATTTT. As protein: CATSSTTGGRDTQYF.

CDR3 DNA: TGTGCCAGCAGCCAGTCGGGACTAGTGCACGAGCAGTACTTC. Protein: CASSQSGLVHEQYF. This chain joins TRBV4-2 and TRBJ2-7, with 8 bases matching TRBD2. V was pared by 3 bases and J by 5 bases, with 6 bases of the junction left unmatched. The CDR3 has 14 amino acids. CDR1 is LGHNA, CDR2 YNFKEQ, per germline.

This chain joins TRBV9 and TRBJ2-7, with 11 bases fitting TRBD1. In germline, CDR1 is SGDLS, CDR2 YYNGEE. The CDR3 spans 15 residues. Trimming took 3 bases from V and 1 from J; bases not matched to a gene: 3. CDR3 protein: CASSAGTGGSYEQYF. Here the CDR3 DNA reads TGTGCCAGCAGCGCAGGGACAGGGGGATCCTACGAGCAGTACTTC.

This clone was counted only a few times. This rearrangement joins TRBV4-1 to TRBJ2-1, with D uncertain. Trimming left V 0 bases short and J 4 bases short, with 13 bases between. Germline CDR1 is MGHRA and CDR2 is YSYEKL. There are 16 residues in the CDR3. The CDR3 DNA reads TGCGCCAGCAGCCAAGATGATGCGGTACGGTACAATGAGCAGTTCTTC. Translating gives CASSQDDAVRYNEQFF.

The sample holds one count of this clone. The chain couples TRBV11-3 to TRBJ2-5; 8 nucleotides align to TRBD1. Per the germline V gene, CDR1 is SGHNT and CDR2 is YENEEA. V lost 4 bases, J lost 3 bases, and 7 bases stayed unmatched. CDR3 length equals 15 residues. The CDR3 coding sequence is TGTGCCAGCAGCTCCGGGACAGGCCCTGAAGAGACCCAGTACTTC. It yields the protein CASSSGTGPEETQYF.

The J gene is TRBJ2-3, the V gene TRBV5-1; the D gene is possibly TRBD1 (5 bases). This CDR3 is built from 15 residues. Trimming took 0 bases from V and 3 from J, leaving 11 bases between them. Germline CDR1 SGHRS, CDR2 YFSETQ. The CDR3 DNA sequence: TGCGCCAGCAGCTTGGAGCACAGGTCGACAGATACGCAGTATTTT. This translates into CASSLEHRSTDTQYF.

V and J are TRBV3-1 (or the pseudogene TRBV3-2) and TRBJ1-1; D is unresolved. The germline V gene encodes CDR1 LGHDT and CDR2 YNNKEL (reference sequence). The CDR3 extends over 15 amino acids. Trimming removed 4 bases from V and 0 bases from J, with 12 bases in between. The CDR3 region has the DNA TGTGCCAGCAGCCCCCGGGGAGTCGTGAACACTGAAGCTTTCTTT. Translation gives CASSPRGVVNTEAFF.

V gene TRBV3-1 (or the pseudogene TRBV3-2) combines with J gene TRBJ2-7; D call uncertain. The CDR3 totals 14 residues. Germline-derived CDR1 and CDR2 are LGHDT and YNNKEL (reference sequence). V shed 1 base and J shed 9 bases, with 16 bases lying between them. CDR3: CASSQAFGVTRQYF. For the CDR3, the DNA is TGTGCCAGCAGCCAAGCTTTTGGGGTTACTCGGCAGTACTTC.

J is TRBJ1-3 and V is TRBV6-4; perhaps TRBD1 as D (5 bases). Germline lookup yields CDR1 MRHNA and CDR2 SNTAGT. Trimming left V 0 bases short and J 1 base short, with 7 bases between. The CDR3 length is 15 residues. The CDR3 DNA sequence: TGTGCCAGCAGTGACTCGGAGGGGTCTGGAAACACCATATATTTT. Protein sequence: CASSDSEGSGNTIYF.

V gene TRBV27 combines with J gene TRBJ2-5, with D possibly being TRBD2 (5 bases). V lost 6 bases, J lost 1 base, and 9 bases lay in between. Germline CDR1 MNHEY, CDR2 SMNVEV (reference sequence). The CDR3 is 13 amino acids. CDR3 protein: CASSRTSQETQYF. The CDR3 DNA follows: TGTGCCAGCAGCAGGACTTCCCAAGAGACCCAGTACTTC.

The rearrangement uses TRBV9 and TRBJ1-4, with D possibly being TRBD1 (6 bases). There are 16 residues in the CDR3. Trimming left V 3 bases short and J 8 bases short, with 20 bases between. Germline V CDR1 and CDR2: SGDLS, YYNGEE. CDR3 in amino acids: CASSATPSGAGEKLFF. CDR3 DNA sequence: TGTGCCAGCAGCGCAACCCCTTCAGGGGCCGGGGAAAAACTGTTTTTT.

The chain carries TRBV9 and TRBJ2-2, with D unclear. This CDR3 is 16 amino acids long. The germline CDR1 and CDR2 sequences are SGDLS and YYNGEE. Between the trimmed V and J ends, which lost 6 bases and 0 bases, there was a span of 15 bases. This CDR3 reads CASTRSWQPNTGELFF. The CDR3 coding sequence is TGTGCCAGCACCCGGAGTTGGCAACCGAACACCGGGGAGCTGTTTTTT.